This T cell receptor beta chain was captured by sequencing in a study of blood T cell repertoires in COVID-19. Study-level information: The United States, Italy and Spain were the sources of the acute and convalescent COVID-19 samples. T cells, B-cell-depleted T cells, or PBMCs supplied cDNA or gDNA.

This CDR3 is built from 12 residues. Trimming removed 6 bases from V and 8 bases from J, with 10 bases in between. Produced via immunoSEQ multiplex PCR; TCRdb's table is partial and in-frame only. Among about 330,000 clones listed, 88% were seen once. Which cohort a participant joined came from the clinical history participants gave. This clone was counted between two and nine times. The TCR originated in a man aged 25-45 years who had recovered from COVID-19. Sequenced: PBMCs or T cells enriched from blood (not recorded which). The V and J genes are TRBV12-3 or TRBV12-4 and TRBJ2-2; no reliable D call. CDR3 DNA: TGTGCCAGCAGGGTAGTCCCTGGGGAGCTGTTTTTT. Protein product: CASRVVPGELFF.